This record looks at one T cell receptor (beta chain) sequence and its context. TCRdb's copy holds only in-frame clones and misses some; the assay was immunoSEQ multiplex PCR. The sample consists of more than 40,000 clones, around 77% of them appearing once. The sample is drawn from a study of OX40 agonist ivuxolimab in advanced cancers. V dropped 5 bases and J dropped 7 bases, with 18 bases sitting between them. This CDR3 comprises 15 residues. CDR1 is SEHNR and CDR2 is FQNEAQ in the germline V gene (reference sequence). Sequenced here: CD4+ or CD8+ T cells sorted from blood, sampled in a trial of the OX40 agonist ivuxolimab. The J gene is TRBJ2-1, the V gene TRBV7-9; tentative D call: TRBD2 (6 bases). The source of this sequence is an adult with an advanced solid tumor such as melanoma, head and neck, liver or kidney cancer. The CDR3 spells CASSKTGTYTNEQFF. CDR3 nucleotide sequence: TGTGCCAGCAGCAAGACCGGGACTTATACAAATGAGCAGTTCTTC.